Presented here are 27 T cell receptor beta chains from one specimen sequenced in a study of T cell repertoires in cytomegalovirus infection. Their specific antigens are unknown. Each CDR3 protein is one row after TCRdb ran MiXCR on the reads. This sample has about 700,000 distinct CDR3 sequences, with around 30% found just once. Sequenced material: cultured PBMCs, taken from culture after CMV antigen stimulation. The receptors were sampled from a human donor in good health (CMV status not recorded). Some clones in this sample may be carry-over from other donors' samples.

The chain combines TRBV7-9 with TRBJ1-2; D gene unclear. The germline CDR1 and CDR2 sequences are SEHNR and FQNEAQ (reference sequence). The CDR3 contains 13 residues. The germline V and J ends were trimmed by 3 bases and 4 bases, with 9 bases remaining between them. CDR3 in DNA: TGTGCCAGCAGCTTCGACGGGTCCTATGGCTACACCTTC. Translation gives CASSFDGSYGYTF.

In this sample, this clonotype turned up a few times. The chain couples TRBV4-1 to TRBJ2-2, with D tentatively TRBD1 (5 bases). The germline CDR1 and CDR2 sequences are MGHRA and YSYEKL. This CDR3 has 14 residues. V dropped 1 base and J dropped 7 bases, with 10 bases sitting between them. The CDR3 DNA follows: TGCGCCAGCAGCCAAGTGGGGCTTGGCGGGGAGCTGTTTTTT. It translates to CASSQVGLGGELFF.

The CDR3 coding sequence is TGTGCCAGCAGCCAACCCCGGGGGGGGGGGGAGACCCAGTACTTC. Translated, it gives CASSQPRGGGETQYF. The chain recombines TRBV11-2 with TRBJ2-5, with 8 nucleotides matching TRBD2. V was pared by 5 bases and J by 5 bases, with 10 bases of the junction left unmatched. Germline V CDR1 and CDR2: SGHAT, FQNNGV. The CDR3 loop spans 15 amino acids.

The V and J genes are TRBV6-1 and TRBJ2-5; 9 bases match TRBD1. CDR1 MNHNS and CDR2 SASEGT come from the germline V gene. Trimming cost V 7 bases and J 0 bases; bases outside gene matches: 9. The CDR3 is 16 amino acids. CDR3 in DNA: TGTGCCAGCACACCGTCCGACAGGGGGTACCAAGAGACCCAGTACTTC. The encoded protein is CASTPSDRGYQETQYF.

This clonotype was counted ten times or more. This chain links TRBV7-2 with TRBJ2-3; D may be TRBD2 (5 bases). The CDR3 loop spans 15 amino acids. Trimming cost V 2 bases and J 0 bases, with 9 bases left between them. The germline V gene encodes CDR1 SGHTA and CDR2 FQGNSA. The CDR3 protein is CASSLLGGSTDTQYF. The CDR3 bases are TGTGCCAGCAGCTTACTCGGCGGGAGCACAGATACGCAGTATTTT.

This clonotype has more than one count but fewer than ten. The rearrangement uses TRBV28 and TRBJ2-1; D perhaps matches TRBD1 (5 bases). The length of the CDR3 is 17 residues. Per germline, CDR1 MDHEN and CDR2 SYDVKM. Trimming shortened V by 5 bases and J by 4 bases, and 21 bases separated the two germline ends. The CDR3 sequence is CASSPGSQGARYNEQFF. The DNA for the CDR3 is TGTGCCAGCAGTCCAGGCTCGCAGGGTGCTCGGTACAATGAGCAGTTCTTC.

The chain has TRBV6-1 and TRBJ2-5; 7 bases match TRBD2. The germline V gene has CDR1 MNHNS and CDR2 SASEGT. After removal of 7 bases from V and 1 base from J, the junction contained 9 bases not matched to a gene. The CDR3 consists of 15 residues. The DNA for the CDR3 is TGTGCCAGCATCCCGGGCGGGGGAGCCCAAGAGACCCAGTACTTC. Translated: CASIPGGGAQETQYF.

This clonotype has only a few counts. The CDR3 loop reads CAISDGSGTTDTQYF. The CDR3 bases are TGTGCCATCAGTGATGGGAGCGGGACCACAGATACGCAGTATTTT. The chain has TRBV10-3 and TRBJ2-3, with 7 positions matching TRBD2. The V gene end was trimmed by 3 bases and the J gene end by 2 bases; junction bases not matched to a gene: 5. CDR3 length: 15 amino acids. Looked up from germline, CDR1 is ENHRY and CDR2 is SYGVKD.

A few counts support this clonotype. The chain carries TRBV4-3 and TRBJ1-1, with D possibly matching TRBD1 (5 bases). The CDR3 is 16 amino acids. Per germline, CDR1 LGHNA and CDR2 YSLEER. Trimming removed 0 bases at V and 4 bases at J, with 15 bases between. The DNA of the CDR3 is TGCGCCAGCAGCCAAGATGCAGGGCCGGGGGGCACTGAAGCTTTCTTT. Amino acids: CASSQDAGPGGTEAFF.

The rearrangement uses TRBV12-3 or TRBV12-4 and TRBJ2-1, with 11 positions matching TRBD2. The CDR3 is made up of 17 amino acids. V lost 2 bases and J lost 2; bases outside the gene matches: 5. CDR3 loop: CASSLNPLAGAYNEQFF. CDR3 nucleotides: TGTGCCAGCAGTTTAAACCCACTAGCGGGAGCCTACAATGAGCAGTTCTTC.

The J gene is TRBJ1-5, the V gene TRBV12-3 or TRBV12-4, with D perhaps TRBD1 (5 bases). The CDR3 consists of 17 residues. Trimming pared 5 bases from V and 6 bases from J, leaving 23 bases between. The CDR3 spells CASSLSRPGPLGQPQHF. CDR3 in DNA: TGTGCCAGCAGTCTGTCTCGACCGGGACCGCTGGGTCAGCCCCAGCATTTT.

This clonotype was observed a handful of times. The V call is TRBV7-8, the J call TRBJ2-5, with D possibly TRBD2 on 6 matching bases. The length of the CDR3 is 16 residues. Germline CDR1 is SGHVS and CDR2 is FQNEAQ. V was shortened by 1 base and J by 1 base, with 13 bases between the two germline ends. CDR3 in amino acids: CASSLDGGTLQETQYF. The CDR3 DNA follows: TGTGCCAGCAGCTTAGACGGGGGAACCCTCCAAGAGACCCAGTACTTC.

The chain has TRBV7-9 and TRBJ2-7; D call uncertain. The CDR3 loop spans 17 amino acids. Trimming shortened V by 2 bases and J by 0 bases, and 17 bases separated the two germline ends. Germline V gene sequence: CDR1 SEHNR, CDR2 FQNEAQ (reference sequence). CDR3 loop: CASSLTPPEVYSYEQYF. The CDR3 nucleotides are TGTGCCAGCAGCTTAACCCCCCCCGAGGTATACTCCTACGAGCAGTACTTC. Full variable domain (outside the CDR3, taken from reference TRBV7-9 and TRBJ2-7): DTGVSQNPRHKITKRGQNVTFRCDPISEHNRLYWYRQTLGQGPEFLTYFQNEAQLEKSRLLSDRFSAERPKGSFSTLEIQRTEQGDSAMYLCASSLTPPEVYSYEQYFGPGTRLTVT.

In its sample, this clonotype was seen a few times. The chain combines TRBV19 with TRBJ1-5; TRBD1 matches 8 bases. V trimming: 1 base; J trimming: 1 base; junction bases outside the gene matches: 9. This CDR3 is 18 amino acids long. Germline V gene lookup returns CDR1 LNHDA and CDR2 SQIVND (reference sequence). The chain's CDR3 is CASSIGYEQGESNQPQHF. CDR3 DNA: TGTGCCAGTAGTATAGGGTATGAACAGGGGGAGAGCAATCAGCCCCAGCATTTT. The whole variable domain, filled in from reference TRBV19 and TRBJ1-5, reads DGGITQSPKYLFRKEGQNVTLSCEQNLNHDAMYWYRQDPGQGLRLIYYSQIVNDFQKGDIAEGYSVSREKKESFPLTVTSAQKNPTAFYLCASSIGYEQGESNQPQHFGDGTRLSIL.

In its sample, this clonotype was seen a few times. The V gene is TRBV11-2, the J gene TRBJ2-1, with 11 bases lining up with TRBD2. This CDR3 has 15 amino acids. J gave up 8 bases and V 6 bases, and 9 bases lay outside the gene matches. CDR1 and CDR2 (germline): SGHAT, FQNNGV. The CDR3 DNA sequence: TGTGCCAGCAGGAGACTAGCGGGAAAAGGCCATGAGCAGTTCTTC. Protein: CASRRLAGKGHEQFF.

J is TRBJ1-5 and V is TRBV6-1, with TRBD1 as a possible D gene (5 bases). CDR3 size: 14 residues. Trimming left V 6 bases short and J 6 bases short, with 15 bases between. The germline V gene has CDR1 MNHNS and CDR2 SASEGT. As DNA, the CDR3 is TGTGCCAGCAGACCCTTGGGGGACCTTCAGCCCCAGCATTTT. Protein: CASRPLGDLQPQHF.

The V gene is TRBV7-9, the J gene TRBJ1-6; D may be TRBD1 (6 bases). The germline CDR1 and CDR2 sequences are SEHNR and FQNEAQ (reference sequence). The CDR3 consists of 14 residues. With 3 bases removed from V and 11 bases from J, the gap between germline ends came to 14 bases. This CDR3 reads CASSFGTGRAPLHF. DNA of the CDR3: TGTGCCAGCAGCTTCGGAACAGGGCGTGCACCCCTCCACTTT.

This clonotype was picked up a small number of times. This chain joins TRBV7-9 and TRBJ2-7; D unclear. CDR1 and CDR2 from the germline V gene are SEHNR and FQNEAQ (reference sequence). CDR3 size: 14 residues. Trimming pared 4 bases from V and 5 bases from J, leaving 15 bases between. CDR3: CASSSFESVDEQYF. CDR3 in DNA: TGTGCCAGCAGCTCCTTTGAGAGTGTCGACGAGCAGTACTTC. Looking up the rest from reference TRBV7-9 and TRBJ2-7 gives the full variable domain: DTGVSQNPRHKITKRGQNVTFRCDPISEHNRLYWYRQTLGQGPEFLTYFQNEAQLEKSRLLSDRFSAERPKGSFSTLEIQRTEQGDSAMYLCASSSFESVDEQYFGPGTRLTVT.

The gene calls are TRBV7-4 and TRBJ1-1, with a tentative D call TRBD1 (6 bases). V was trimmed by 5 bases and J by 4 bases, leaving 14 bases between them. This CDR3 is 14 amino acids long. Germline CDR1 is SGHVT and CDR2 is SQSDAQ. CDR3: CASSTDRGRTEAFF. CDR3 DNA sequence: TGTGCCAGCAGCACGGACAGAGGGCGCACTGAAGCTTTCTTT.

The CDR3 coding sequence is TGTGCCAGCAGGTCCCGGGGCATGGAGACCCAGTACTTC. Amino acid sequence: CASRSRGMETQYF. The chain links TRBV12-3 or TRBV12-4 to TRBJ2-5, with D perhaps assigned TRBD1 or TRBD2 (5 bases each). V was clipped by 6 bases and J by 5 bases, with 13 bases between them. CDR3 length equals 13 residues.

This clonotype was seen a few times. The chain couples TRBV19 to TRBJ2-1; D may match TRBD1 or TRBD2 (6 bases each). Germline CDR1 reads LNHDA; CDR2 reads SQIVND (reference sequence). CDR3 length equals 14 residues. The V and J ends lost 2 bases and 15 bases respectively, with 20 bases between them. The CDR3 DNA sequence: TGTGCCAGTAGTATAAGGGGGGTGGGGGTCGTGGTGTTCTTC. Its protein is CASSIRGVGVVVFF.

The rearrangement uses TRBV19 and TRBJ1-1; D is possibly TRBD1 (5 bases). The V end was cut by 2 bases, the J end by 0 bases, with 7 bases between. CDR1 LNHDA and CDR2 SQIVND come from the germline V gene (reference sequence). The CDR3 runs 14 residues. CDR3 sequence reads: CASSIWGLNTEAFF. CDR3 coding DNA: TGTGCCAGTAGTATATGGGGACTGAACACTGAAGCTTTCTTT.

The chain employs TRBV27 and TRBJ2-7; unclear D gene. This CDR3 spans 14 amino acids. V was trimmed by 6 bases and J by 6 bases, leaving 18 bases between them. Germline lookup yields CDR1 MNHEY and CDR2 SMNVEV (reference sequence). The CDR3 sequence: CASRASGSGGEQYF. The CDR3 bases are TGTGCCAGCAGGGCCTCCGGGTCAGGTGGCGAGCAGTACTTC.

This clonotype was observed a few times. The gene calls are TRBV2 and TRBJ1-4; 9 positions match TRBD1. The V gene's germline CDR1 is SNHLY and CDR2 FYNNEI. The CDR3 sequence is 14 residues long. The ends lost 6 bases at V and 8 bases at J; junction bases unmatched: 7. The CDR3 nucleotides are TGTGCCAGCAGACTGGGGACAGGGCGAGAAAAACTGTTTTTT. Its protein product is CASRLGTGREKLFF.

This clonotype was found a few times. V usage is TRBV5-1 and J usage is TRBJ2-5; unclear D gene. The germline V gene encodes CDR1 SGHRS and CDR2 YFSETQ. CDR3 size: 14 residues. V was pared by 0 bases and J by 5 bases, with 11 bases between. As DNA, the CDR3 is TGCGCCAGCAGCTTGGGGTTTAGCATGGAGACCCAGTACTTC. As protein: CASSLGFSMETQYF.

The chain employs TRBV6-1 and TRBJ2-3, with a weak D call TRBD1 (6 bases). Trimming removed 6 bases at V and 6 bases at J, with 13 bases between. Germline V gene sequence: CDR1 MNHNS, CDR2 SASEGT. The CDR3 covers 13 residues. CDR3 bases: TGTGCCAGCAGAGTCCACAGGGTGGATACGCAGTATTTT. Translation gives CASRVHRVDTQYF.

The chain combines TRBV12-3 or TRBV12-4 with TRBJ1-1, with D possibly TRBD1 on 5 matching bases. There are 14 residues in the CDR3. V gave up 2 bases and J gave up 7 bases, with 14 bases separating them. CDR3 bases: TGTGCCAGCAGTTTACGTCGGGGGACGGGTGAAGCTTTCTTT. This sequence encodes CASSLRRGTGEAFF.